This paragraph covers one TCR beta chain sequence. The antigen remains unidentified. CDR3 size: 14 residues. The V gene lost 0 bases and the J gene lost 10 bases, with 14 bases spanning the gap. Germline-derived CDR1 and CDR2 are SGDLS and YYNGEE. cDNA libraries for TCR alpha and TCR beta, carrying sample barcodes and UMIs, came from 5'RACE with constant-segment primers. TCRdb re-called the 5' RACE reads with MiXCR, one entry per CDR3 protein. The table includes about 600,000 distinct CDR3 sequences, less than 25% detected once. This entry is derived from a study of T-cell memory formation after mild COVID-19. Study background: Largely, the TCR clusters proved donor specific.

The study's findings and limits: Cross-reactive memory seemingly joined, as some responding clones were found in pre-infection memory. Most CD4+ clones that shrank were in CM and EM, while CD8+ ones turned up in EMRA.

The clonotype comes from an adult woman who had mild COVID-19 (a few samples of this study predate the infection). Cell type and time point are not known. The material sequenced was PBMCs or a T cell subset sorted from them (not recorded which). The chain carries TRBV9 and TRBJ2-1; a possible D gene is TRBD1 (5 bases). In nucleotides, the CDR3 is TGTGCCAGCAGCGTAGTTCAGGGCCGGGCGGAGCAGTTCTTC. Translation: CASSVVQGRAEQFF.